This passage covers 9 T cell receptor beta chains from one sample sequenced in a study of blood T cell repertoires in COVID-19. Profiled with immunoSEQ multiplex PCR; TCRdb holds only in-frame clones, not every one. This repertoire shows 250,000 or so clones, about 85% found once; its top ten account for roughly 10%. Sequencing was performed on PBMCs or T cells enriched from blood (not recorded which). The source is a man aged 30 to 39 who had recovered from COVID-19.

V is TRBV15 and J is TRBJ1-5, with TRBD1 matching 10 bases. The CDR3 spans 13 residues. Trimming removed 6 bases from V and 9 bases from J; junction bases left unmatched: 5. Germline V gene lookup returns CDR1 LNHNV and CDR2 YYDKDF (reference sequence). CDR3 DNA: TGTGCCACCAGACGACAGGGGGCGAGGCCCCAGCATTTT. It translates to CATRRQGARPQHF.

The CDR3 sequence: CASSLTRGIGYTF. For the CDR3, the DNA is TGTGCCAGCAGTTTAACGCGAGGGATCGGCTACACCTTC. V is TRBV28 and J is TRBJ1-2; D unresolved. Germline values: CDR1 MDHEN, CDR2 SYDVKM. V was trimmed by 2 bases and J by 8 bases, leaving 12 bases between them. CDR3 size: 13 residues.

The J gene is TRBJ2-3, the V gene TRBV27; no definite D call. Germline assignment: CDR1 MNHEY and CDR2 SMNVEV (reference sequence). Trimming pared 2 bases from V and 8 bases from J, leaving 8 bases between. This CDR3 is 12 amino acids long. The CDR3 nucleotides read TGTGCCAGCAGTTTAGTAACTGGTACGCAGTATTTT. This encodes CASSLVTGTQYF.

The chain joins TRBV2 to TRBJ1-1, with TRBD1 matching over 9 bases. J lost 3 bases, V lost 4 bases, and 9 bases had no gene match. This CDR3 region has 16 residues. The germline gives CDR1 SNHLY, CDR2 FYNNEI. CDR3 loop: CASSADRGGFDTEAFF. The CDR3 DNA reads as TGTGCCAGCAGTGCTGACAGGGGGGGTTTCGACACTGAAGCTTTCTTT.

The V and J genes are TRBV5-1 and TRBJ2-1; D gene uncertain. Trimming took off 3 bases at V and 4 bases at J, with 5 bases between the two ends. CDR1 SGHRS and CDR2 YFSETQ come from the germline V gene. CDR3 length equals 12 residues. The DNA of the CDR3 is TGCGCCAGCAGCTCACAGTACAATGAGCAGTTCTTC. Its protein is CASSSQYNEQFF. Based on the CDR3 plus reference TRBV5-1 and TRBJ2-1, the full variable domain is KAGVTQTPRYLIKTRGQQVTLSCSPISGHRSVSWYQQTPGQGLQFLFEYFSETQRNKGNFPGRFSGRQFSNSRSEMNVSTLELGDSALYLCASSSQYNEQFFGPGTRLTVL.

The rearrangement joins TRBV4-2 to TRBJ2-1, with 7 bases identical to TRBD2. The CDR3 runs 17 residues. The germline CDR1 and CDR2 sequences are LGHNA and YNFKEQ. Trimming cost V 0 bases and J 0 bases; bases outside gene matches: 5. CDR3 nucleotides: TGTGCCAGCAGCCAAGAGGTGGGCGGGAGCTCCTACAATGAGCAGTTCTTC. This encodes CASSQEVGGSSYNEQFF.

This clone occurred a few times. This chain links TRBV29-1 with TRBJ1-1, with 9 bases aligning to TRBD1. The germline gives CDR1 SQVTM, CDR2 ANQGSEA. The CDR3 is 13 amino acids. V lost 7 bases and J lost 1; bases outside the gene matches: 4. The CDR3 spells CSARGQGNTEAFF. CDR3 coding DNA: TGCAGCGCGAGGGGACAGGGGAACACTGAAGCTTTCTTT.

This chain connects TRBV9 to TRBJ2-2; 13 bases line up with TRBD2. Germline CDR1 reads SGDLS; CDR2 reads YYNGEE. The CDR3 sequence is 19 residues long. With 3 bases clipped from V and 0 bases from J, the junction kept 8 bases outside the gene matches. CDR3: CASSGTSGGYSANTGELFF. CDR3 nucleotide sequence: TGTGCCAGCAGCGGGACTAGCGGGGGCTATTCCGCGAACACCGGGGAGCTGTTTTTT.

In DNA, the CDR3 is TGTGCCAGTAGTATAGAGGACAGGTTGAACACTGAAGCTTTCTTT. Translation gives CASSIEDRLNTEAFF. The rearrangement links TRBV19 to TRBJ1-1, with TRBD1 identical over 7 bases. After removal of 0 bases from V and 0 bases from J, the junction contained 1 base not matched to a gene. Germline CDR1 reads LNHDA; CDR2 reads SQIVND (reference sequence). This CDR3 region has 15 residues.